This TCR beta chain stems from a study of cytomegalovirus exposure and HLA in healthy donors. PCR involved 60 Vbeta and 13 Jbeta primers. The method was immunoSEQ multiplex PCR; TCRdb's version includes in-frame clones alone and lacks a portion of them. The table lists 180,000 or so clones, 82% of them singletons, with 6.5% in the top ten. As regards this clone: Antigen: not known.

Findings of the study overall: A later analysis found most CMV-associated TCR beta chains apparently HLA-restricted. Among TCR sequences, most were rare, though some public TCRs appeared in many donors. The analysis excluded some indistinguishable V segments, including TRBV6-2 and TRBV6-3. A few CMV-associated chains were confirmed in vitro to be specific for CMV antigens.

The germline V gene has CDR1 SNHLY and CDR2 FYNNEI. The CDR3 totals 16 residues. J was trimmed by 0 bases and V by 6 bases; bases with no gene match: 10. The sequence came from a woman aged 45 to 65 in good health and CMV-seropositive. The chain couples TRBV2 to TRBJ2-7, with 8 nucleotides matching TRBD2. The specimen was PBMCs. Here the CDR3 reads CASSALGAGASYEQYF. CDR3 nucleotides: TGTGCCAGCAGCGCCTTAGGAGCGGGGGCCTCCTACGAGCAGTACTTC.